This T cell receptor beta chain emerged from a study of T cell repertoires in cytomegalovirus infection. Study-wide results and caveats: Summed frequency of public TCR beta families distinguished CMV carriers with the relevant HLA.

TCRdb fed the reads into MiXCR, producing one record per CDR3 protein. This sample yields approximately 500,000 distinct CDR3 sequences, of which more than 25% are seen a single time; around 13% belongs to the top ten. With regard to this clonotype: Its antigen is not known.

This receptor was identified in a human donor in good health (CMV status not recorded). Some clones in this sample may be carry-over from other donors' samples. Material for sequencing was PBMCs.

The CDR3 nucleotides read TGCAGTGCTAGGGAAGGGACCAACTCTGGAAACACCATATATTTT. Translated, it gives CSAREGTNSGNTIYF. The chain recombines TRBV20-1 with TRBJ1-3; a possible D gene is TRBD1 (5 bases). CDR1 is DFQATT, CDR2 SNEGSKA, per germline (reference sequence). This CDR3 is built from 15 residues. V lost 3 bases, J lost 0 bases, and 12 bases lay in between.